These 18 T cell receptor beta chains were all obtained from the same sample, sequenced in a study of blood T cell repertoires in COVID-19. Libraries were prepared by immunoSEQ multiplex PCR; TCRdb keeps only in-frame clonotypes and omits some of them. The data contain around 42,000 clones, about 85% of them singletons. The sequencing input was peripheral blood. These receptors were obtained from a woman aged 65 to 85 in a cohort sampled during active COVID-19.

The rearrangement uses TRBV5-1 and TRBJ2-1; 13 bases are shared with TRBD2. V dropped 4 bases and J dropped 9; count of bases not matched to a gene: 10. The CDR3 is 16 amino acids. CDR1 is SGHRS, CDR2 YFSETQ, per germline. The CDR3 coding sequence is TGCGCCAGCAGCCCAACTGGACTAGCGGGAGCGAGTGAGCAGTTCTTC. Its protein is CASSPTGLAGASEQFF.

This rearrangement joins TRBV28 to TRBJ2-3; 7 nucleotides align to TRBD2. The ends lost 6 bases at V and 3 bases at J; junction bases unmatched: 9. Germline V gene lookup returns CDR1 MDHEN and CDR2 SYDVKM. This CDR3 comprises 15 residues. DNA for the CDR3: TGTGCCAGCAGGTGGACTAGAGCAACAACAGATACGCAGTATTTT. This encodes CASRWTRATTDTQYF.

This CDR3 reads CASSDMGQGTTDTQYF. CDR3 sequence (DNA): TGTGCCAGCAGCGATATGGGACAGGGGACCACAGATACGCAGTATTTT. This rearrangement joins TRBV28 to TRBJ2-3, with 10 bases lining up with TRBD1. Germline V gives CDR1 MDHEN, CDR2 SYDVKM. The CDR3 length is 16 residues. The V gene end was trimmed by 6 bases and the J gene end by 2 bases; junction bases not matched to a gene: 8.

The genes are TRBV5-1 and TRBJ2-7; TRBD1 matches at 7 bases. The V and J ends lost 4 bases and 1 base, in that order; junction bases with no gene match: 5. Germline V gives CDR1 SGHRS, CDR2 YFSETQ. CDR3 size: 14 residues. CDR3 amino acids: CASSPGQNSYEQYF. In nucleotides, the CDR3 is TGCGCCAGCAGCCCGGGACAGAATTCCTACGAGCAGTACTTC.

The V call is TRBV7-2, the J call TRBJ1-5, with no clear D. This CDR3 has 16 residues. The V end was cut by 5 bases, the J end by 0 bases, with 14 bases between. Germline V gene sequence: CDR1 SGHTA, CDR2 FQGNSA. CDR3 sequence (DNA): TGTGCCAGCAGCCGGGTCCCCCCAAATAGCAATCAGCCCCAGCATTTT. Protein product: CASSRVPPNSNQPQHF.

The rearrangement links TRBV7-3 to TRBJ2-3; 8 bases are a match to TRBD1. V gave up 5 bases and J gave up 5 bases; unmatched junction bases: 6. This CDR3 region has 14 residues. CDR1 SGHTA and CDR2 FQGTGA come from the germline V gene. The CDR3 region is CASSQGQVEDTQYF. The DNA for the CDR3 is TGTGCCAGCAGCCAGGGACAGGTTGAAGATACGCAGTATTTT.

The chain recombines TRBV3-1 (or the pseudogene TRBV3-2) with TRBJ2-7; D possibly corresponds to TRBD2 (6 bases). The V and J ends lost 4 bases and 5 bases respectively, with 24 bases between them. The CDR3 is 17 residues long. Germline CDR1 and CDR2: LGHDT and YNNKEL (reference sequence). The CDR3 DNA reads TGTGCCAGCAGCCTAAACCGGGACTCCCAGACGGGGGACGAGCAGTACTTC. It is translated as CASSLNRDSQTGDEQYF.

This clone came up a few times. V is TRBV7-2 and J is TRBJ2-5, with TRBD1 matching over 7 bases. Germline CDR1 SGHTA, CDR2 FQGNSA. J was trimmed by 5 bases and V by 5 bases; bases with no gene match: 8. This CDR3 spans 14 amino acids. CDR3 loop: CASSPDRAWETQYF. CDR3 DNA sequence: TGTGCCAGCAGCCCCGACAGGGCCTGGGAGACCCAGTACTTC.

Only a few counts were recorded for this clone. The CDR3 sequence is CASRTGPVQEQYF. The DNA for the CDR3 is TGTGCCAGCAGGACAGGCCCCGTGCAGGAGCAGTACTTC. J is TRBJ2-7 and V is TRBV7-9, with D possibly matching TRBD1 (6 bases). The CDR3 loop spans 13 amino acids. Per the germline V gene, CDR1 is SEHNR and CDR2 is FQNEAQ (reference sequence). Trimming pared 6 bases from V and 7 bases from J, leaving 16 bases between.

The sample holds one count of this clone. The chain recombines TRBV9 with TRBJ2-3; 11 nucleotides match TRBD2. Germline V CDR1 and CDR2: SGDLS, YYNGEE. This CDR3 contains 19 residues. V trimming: 0 bases; J trimming: 6 bases; junction bases outside the gene matches: 15. As DNA, the CDR3 is TGTGCCAGCAGCGTAGGGGTAGCGGGAGGGCTCGGATCTCAGGATACGCAGTATTTT. Translated: CASSVGVAGGLGSQDTQYF.

The chain is built from TRBV6-2 or TRBV6-3 and TRBJ2-7, with 8 bases identical to TRBD2. The J segment lost 5 bases and the V segment lost 6 bases, leaving 9 bases of the junction unmatched. The CDR3 covers 14 residues. Germline assignment: CDR1 MNHEY and CDR2 SVGEGT. This CDR3 reads CASSGGGVVNEQYF. In DNA, the CDR3 is TGTGCCAGCAGCGGGGGGGGAGTCGTAAACGAGCAGTACTTC.

This chain joins TRBV7-2 and TRBJ2-3; 12 positions agree with TRBD2. The CDR3 is 16 amino acids. Germline V lookup: CDR1 SGHTA, CDR2 FQGNSA. Trimming cost V 6 bases and J 3 bases; bases outside gene matches: 7. CDR3 DNA sequence: TGTGCCAGCAGGAGGACTAGCGGGATGGGGACAGATACGCAGTATTTT. It encodes CASRRTSGMGTDTQYF.

The V call is TRBV11-3, the J call TRBJ2-7, with D possibly matching TRBD2 (6 bases). The CDR3 spans 13 residues. CDR1 is SGHNT, CDR2 YENEEA, per germline. V was trimmed by 5 bases and J by 5 bases, leaving 13 bases between them. The CDR3 sequence is CASSSKWGDEQYF. In DNA form, the CDR3 reads TGTGCCAGCAGCAGCAAATGGGGGGACGAGCAGTACTTC.

The chain recombines TRBV1 with TRBJ1-1; the table calls TRBD1, which could not be checked here. TRBV1 is deemed a pseudogene. The length of the CDR3 is 16 residues. The CDR3 reads CTSSQVLGQGKTEAFF. The CDR3 nucleotides read TGCACCAGCAGCCAAGTCCTCGGACAGGGGAAGACTGAAGCTTTCTTT.

This chain connects TRBV5-1 to TRBJ2-2; D gene uncertain. The CDR3 runs to 15 residues. V lost 1 base to trimming and J lost 3 bases, with 10 bases between them. From germline, CDR1 is SGHRS and CDR2 YFSETQ. The CDR3 DNA follows: TGCGCCAGCAGCTTGAGTTCCGTAGACACCGGGGAGCTGTTTTTT. This translates into CASSLSSVDTGELFF.

This chain uses TRBV7-2 with TRBJ2-5; 7 nucleotides agree with TRBD1. Germline CDR1 and CDR2: SGHTA and FQGNSA. J was trimmed by 1 base and V by 0 bases; bases with no gene match: 5. The CDR3 is 16 amino acids. CDR3 in DNA: TGTGCCAGCAGCTTAGCAGGGGGCGGTATCCAAGAGACCCAGTACTTC. Translation: CASSLAGGGIQETQYF. Based on the CDR3 plus reference TRBV7-2 and TRBJ2-5, the full variable domain is GAGVSQSPSNKVTEKGKDVELRCDPISGHTALYWYRQSLGQGLEFLIYFQGNSAPDKSGLPSDRFSAERTGGSVSTLTIQRTQQEDSAVYLCASSLAGGGIQETQYFGPGTRLLVL.

This chain links TRBV2 with TRBJ1-1; tentatively, D is TRBD1 (6 bases). This CDR3 is 15 amino acids long. The germline V gene has CDR1 SNHLY and CDR2 FYNNEI. Trimming shortened V by 6 bases and J by 1 base, and 15 bases separated the two germline ends. In DNA, the CDR3 is TGTGCCAGCAGCCCGACAGGCGGAGGGAACACTGAAGCTTTCTTT. Its protein is CASSPTGGGNTEAFF.

This clone was seen once. The J gene is TRBJ2-7, the V gene TRBV7-9, with D possibly matching TRBD1 (5 bases). CDR3 length equals 14 residues. Per the germline V gene, CDR1 is SEHNR and CDR2 is FQNEAQ (reference sequence). V lost 3 bases and J lost 1, with 10 bases in between. CDR3 nucleotides: TGTGCCAGCAGCTTTCAGGGCTCGTCCTACGAGCAGTACTTC. It translates to CASSFQGSSYEQYF.